Listed below are T cell receptor beta chains from one sample, sequenced in a study of T cell responses to AZD1222 COVID-19 vaccine. Profiled with immunoSEQ multiplex PCR; TCRdb holds only in-frame clones, not every one. The table shows about 180,000 clones, with roughly nine tenths occurring only once. Sequencing used peripheral blood, obtained on day 0 of AZD1222 vaccination. The origin of the receptors is an adult in good health. Both conserved end residues are part of each CDR3. The D gene is left open where the match is weak. Clone size is shown for a subset of rows, as once, few, many or a class of expanded clone.

CDR3 DNA: TGTGCCAGCAGCATCCTCGGACAGGGACGGGGGGAGACCCAGTACTTC; CDR3 protein: CASSILGQGRGETQYF; J gene: TRBJ2-5; V gene: TRBV5-4; clone size: .; D gene: TRBD1
CDR3 DNA: TGCGCCAGCAGTGGAGAAGGAAACACAGATACGCAGTATTTT; CDR3 protein: CASSGEGNTDTQYF; J gene: TRBJ2-3; V gene: TRBV10-1; clone size: .; D gene: .
CDR3 DNA: TGCGCCAGCAGCTTGATCCAGGTGGGAGGAGAGCAGTTCTTC; CDR3 protein: CASSLIQVGGEQFF; J gene: TRBJ2-1; V gene: TRBV5-1; clone size: .; D gene: .
CDR3 DNA: TGTGCCAGCAGCTCGGGACAGGGGAGCGGAAACACCATATATTTT; CDR3 protein: CASSSGQGSGNTIYF; J gene: TRBJ1-3; V gene: TRBV7-9; clone size: .; D gene: TRBD1
CDR3 DNA: TGTGCCAGCAGCCAAGAGACCGGGACCTTACCGAACACCGGGGAGCTGTTTTTT; CDR3 protein: CASSQETGTLPNTGELFF; J gene: TRBJ2-2; V gene: TRBV3-1/TRBV3-2; clone size: .; D gene: .
CDR3 DNA: TGTGCCAGCAGTCAGGCAGGGTCGACACCCCTCCACTTT; CDR3 protein: CASSQAGSTPLHF; J gene: TRBJ1-6; V gene: TRBV6-5; clone size: .; D gene: .
CDR3 DNA: TGTGCCAGCGGGGACATTAGTGAAGCTTTCTTT; CDR3 protein: CASGDISEAFF; J gene: TRBJ1-1; V gene: TRBV11-2; clone size: once; D gene: .
CDR3 DNA: TGTGCCAGCAGGCTGGGCGCCACTGAAGCTTTCTTT; CDR3 protein: CASRLGATEAFF; J gene: TRBJ1-1; V gene: TRBV5-6; clone size: .; D gene: .
CDR3 DNA: TGTGCCAGCAGCTTGAGACAGGGGCCTTACAATGAGCAGTTCTTC; CDR3 protein: CASSLRQGPYNEQFF; J gene: TRBJ2-1; V gene: TRBV7-3; clone size: once; D gene: TRBD1
CDR3 DNA: TGTGCTTGTCGGCAGTCTGGAAACACCATATATTTT; CDR3 protein: CACRQSGNTIYF; J gene: TRBJ1-3; V gene: TRBV6-6; clone size: .; D gene: .
CDR3 DNA: TGTGCCAGCACTACTTCACAGGGGAACACTGAAGCTTTCTTT; CDR3 protein: CASTTSQGNTEAFF; J gene: TRBJ1-1; V gene: TRBV6-5; clone size: .; D gene: .
CDR3 DNA: TGTGCCAGCAGCGCACAGAACCCGGGGACTGAAGCTTTCTTT; CDR3 protein: CASSAQNPGTEAFF; J gene: TRBJ1-1; V gene: TRBV5-4; clone size: .; D gene: .
CDR3 DNA: TGTGCCAGCAGCGGGGGTGGCACAGATACGCAGTATTTT; CDR3 protein: CASSGGGTDTQYF; J gene: TRBJ2-3; V gene: TRBV7-6; clone size: .; D gene: .
CDR3 DNA: TGTGCCAGCAGCTTAGGATCGCTCGGATCGGGGGAGCTGTTTTTT; CDR3 protein: CASSLGSLGSGELFF; J gene: TRBJ2-2; V gene: TRBV7-6; clone size: .; D gene: .
CDR3 DNA: TGTGCCAGCAGCCAAGCGAGGGCGGAGTATTACACCGGGGAGCTGTTTTTT; CDR3 protein: CASSQARAEYYTGELFF; J gene: TRBJ2-2; V gene: TRBV3-1/TRBV3-2; clone size: .; D gene: .
CDR3 DNA: TGTGCCAGCTCACCGGGACTAGCGACAACCACAGATACGCAGTATTTT; CDR3 protein: CASSPGLATTTDTQYF; J gene: TRBJ2-3; V gene: TRBV18; clone size: .; D gene: TRBD2
CDR3 DNA: TGTGCCAGCAGTGAGGTCCGGGGGGGGGACAATGAGCAGTTCTTC; CDR3 protein: CASSEVRGGDNEQFF; J gene: TRBJ2-1; V gene: TRBV2; clone size: .; D gene: TRBD2
CDR3 DNA: TGCAGCGTTGAAGAGGCCAGGACCTACGAGCAGTACTTC; CDR3 protein: CSVEEARTYEQYF; J gene: TRBJ2-7; V gene: TRBV29-1; clone size: .; D gene: .
CDR3 DNA: TGTGCTAGTGGTTTGGTACTAGGGACAGGGTCCTACAATGAGCAGTTCTTC; CDR3 protein: CASGLVLGTGSYNEQFF; J gene: TRBJ2-1; V gene: TRBV12-5; clone size: .; D gene: TRBD1
CDR3 DNA: TGCAGTGCTGGTAGGGGAACTATGGAGTTCTTC; CDR3 protein: CSAGRGTMEFF; J gene: TRBJ2-1; V gene: TRBV20-1; clone size: .; D gene: .
CDR3 DNA: TGTGCCAGCAGTCCCGACAGGGGCCATCAGCCCCAGCATTTT; CDR3 protein: CASSPDRGHQPQHF; J gene: TRBJ1-5; V gene: TRBV6-5; clone size: .; D gene: TRBD1
CDR3 DNA: TGCGCCAGCAGCCAGCCTACGACCGGGACACCTAACTATGGCTACACCTTC; CDR3 protein: CASSQPTTGTPNYGYTF; J gene: TRBJ1-2; V gene: TRBV4-1; clone size: .; D gene: .
CDR3 DNA: TGTGCCTGGAGTAGGGGGTCGGACACCAATGAGCAGTTCTTC; CDR3 protein: CAWSRGSDTNEQFF; J gene: TRBJ2-1; V gene: TRBV30; clone size: .; D gene: .
CDR3 DNA: TGCGCCAGCAGCTTCGGCAGGGCGAACACTGAAGCTTTCTTT; CDR3 protein: CASSFGRANTEAFF; J gene: TRBJ1-1; V gene: TRBV5-1; clone size: .; D gene: .
CDR3 DNA: TGTGCCAGCAGCTTCAGGGAATCAGGAAACACCATATATTTT; CDR3 protein: CASSFRESGNTIYF; J gene: TRBJ1-3; V gene: TRBV9; clone size: .; D gene: .
CDR3 DNA: TGCGCCAGCAGCAAGGGGGTGAACACTGAAGCTTTCTTT; CDR3 protein: CASSKGVNTEAFF; J gene: TRBJ1-1; V gene: TRBV10-2; clone size: .; D gene: .